This TCR beta chain comes out of a study of cytomegalovirus exposure and HLA in healthy donors. Of note for this clone: Its specificity is not known.

Study observations and caveats: It was shown in a later analysis that HLA-associated TCR beta chains were more clonally expanded than other, equally common chains.

Trimming shortened V by 1 base and J by 3 bases, and 12 bases separated the two germline ends. Germline CDR1 reads SGHTA; CDR2 reads FQGNSA. The CDR3 consists of 16 residues. Researchers ran the PCR with 60 Vbeta and 13 Jbeta primers. Generated by immunoSEQ multiplex PCR, the TCRdb table keeps only in-frame clones and is missing some. Of about 140,000 clones listed, roughly 79% were seen once; the top ten hold about 1.7%. The sequence was collected from a young woman in good health and CMV-seronegative. The genes are TRBV7-2 and TRBJ1-4; no definite D call. Sequenced sample: PBMCs. The DNA for the CDR3 is TGTGCCAGCAGCTTAGGTAGCAGCTTATCTAATGAAAAACTGTTTTTT. Its translation is CASSLGSSLSNEKLFF.